These 16 T cell receptor beta chains originate from one sample sequenced in a study of blood T cell repertoires in COVID-19. Profiling relied on immunoSEQ multiplex PCR, and the TCRdb table lists in-frame clones only, not all of them. The table records roughly 24,000 clones, around nine tenths of them present only once. Sample: peripheral blood. These receptors all come from a woman in her sixties or seventies with active COVID-19.

The rearrangement joins TRBV13 to TRBJ2-5; 8 bases agree with TRBD2. Germline V lookup: CDR1 PRHDT, CDR2 FYEKMQ (reference sequence). This CDR3 is 18 amino acids long. The junction had 16 bases not matched to a gene; V was cut back by 2 bases and J by 5 bases. DNA of the CDR3: TGTGCCAGCAGCTTATCGGCACGTACTCTACGGGGGGGTGAGACCCAGTACTTC. Protein: CASSLSARTLRGGETQYF. The complete variable domain, with remaining parts taken from reference TRBV13 and TRBJ2-5, reads AAGVIQSPRHLIKEKRETATLKCYPIPRHDTVYWYQQGPGQDPQFLISFYEKMQSDKGSIPDRFSAQQFSDYHSELNMSSLELGDSALYFCASSLSARTLRGGETQYFGPGTRLLVL.

The V call is TRBV3-1 (or the pseudogene TRBV3-2), the J call TRBJ2-5; 8 bases match TRBD2. Trimming took 5 bases from V and 5 from J; bases not matched to a gene: 7. The CDR3 is 14 amino acids. Germline V gene lookup returns CDR1 LGHDT and CDR2 YNNKEL (reference sequence). The CDR3 loop reads CASSWKAGVETQYF. DNA for the CDR3: TGTGCCAGCAGCTGGAAAGCGGGGGTGGAGACCCAGTACTTC.

The sample holds a few counts of this clone. The chain carries TRBV28 and TRBJ1-2; possibly TRBD1 for D (5 bases). CDR1 is MDHEN and CDR2 is SYDVKM in the germline V gene. Trimming took 5 bases from V and 3 from J, leaving 16 bases between them. The CDR3 runs 15 residues. CDR3 sequence: CASSTPGTGYYGYTF. The DNA for the CDR3 is TGTGCCAGCAGTACCCCGGGCACAGGATACTATGGCTACACCTTC.

This clone was counted only a few times. The chain couples TRBV21-1 to TRBJ1-4; TRBD1 reflects the table's D call only, with no check against the DNA. TRBV21-1 is a listed pseudogene. The CDR3 has 19 amino acids. CDR3 nucleotides: TGTGCCAGCAGCAAAGAGGGGCACAGGGCCAAGGTCCCTAATGAAAAACTGTTTTTT. Amino acid sequence: CASSKEGHRAKVPNEKLFF.

The CDR3: CASSFGTGSYEQYF. The CDR3 region has the DNA TGTGCCAGCAGTTTCGGGACAGGTTCCTACGAGCAGTACTTC. This sequence joins TRBV27 and TRBJ2-7; TRBD1 matches at 8 bases. Germline CDR1 MNHEY, CDR2 SMNVEV (reference sequence). Unmatched junction bases numbered 2, after V lost 3 bases and J lost 1 base. The CDR3 loop spans 14 amino acids.

The rearrangement uses TRBV6-5 and TRBJ2-1; 8 positions match TRBD1. This CDR3 is built from 15 residues. CDR1 is MNHEY, CDR2 SVGAGI, per germline. V was pared by 5 bases and J by 2 bases, with 5 bases of the junction left unmatched. The CDR3 is CASSPDRGPYNEQFF. The DNA of the CDR3 is TGTGCCAGCAGTCCAGACAGGGGACCCTACAATGAGCAGTTCTTC.

In its sample, this clone is medium-sized. This chain connects TRBV7-9 to TRBJ1-6; D unclear. This CDR3 is 16 amino acids long. Germline lookup yields CDR1 SEHNR and CDR2 FQNEAQ (reference sequence). V lost 1 base to trimming and J lost 3 bases, with 10 bases between them. The CDR3 nucleotides read TGTGCCAGCAGCTTAGGCGCAGGCTTCTATAATTCACCCCTCCACTTT. Its translation is CASSLGAGFYNSPLHF.

The V and J genes are TRBV5-1 and TRBJ2-7; no firm D call. This CDR3 is 14 amino acids long. Germline loops: CDR1 SGHRS, CDR2 YFSETQ. Trimming left V 3 bases short and J 2 bases short, with 12 bases between. This CDR3 reads CASSWSEATYEQYF. DNA of the CDR3: TGCGCCAGCAGCTGGAGCGAGGCCACCTACGAGCAGTACTTC.

The chain combines TRBV5-1 with TRBJ2-1, with 8 bases matching TRBD2. The germline V gene has CDR1 SGHRS and CDR2 YFSETQ. The V segment lost 2 bases and the J segment 3 bases; nucleotides outside the gene matches: 7. This CDR3 spans 16 amino acids. The CDR3 protein is CASSFYLGGVYNEQFF. For the CDR3, the DNA is TGCGCCAGCAGCTTCTACCTCGGGGGGGTCTACAATGAGCAGTTCTTC.

This chain uses TRBV4-2 with TRBJ2-5, with D possibly being TRBD2 (7 bases). CDR3 size: 19 residues. CDR1 LGHNA and CDR2 YNFKEQ come from the germline V gene. The V end lost 4 bases, the J end lost 5 bases, and 29 bases lay between the germline ends. The CDR3 protein is CASSLGGFGGPRVGETQYF. Here the CDR3 DNA reads TGTGCCAGCAGCCTCGGAGGGTTCGGGGGGCCGAGGGTTGGGGAGACCCAGTACTTC.

The V gene is TRBV10-3, the J gene TRBJ1-5; D call uncertain. CDR1 and CDR2 (germline): ENHRY, SYGVKD. This CDR3 comprises 15 residues. V lost 3 bases to trimming and J lost 0 bases, with 9 bases between them. This chain's CDR3 is CAISDDKYSNQPQHF. The CDR3 bases are TGTGCCATCAGTGACGACAAGTATAGCAATCAGCCCCAGCATTTT.

V is TRBV18 and J is TRBJ2-5; possibly TRBD2 for D (6 bases). From germline, CDR1 is KGHSH and CDR2 LQKENI. The V gene lost 4 bases and the J gene lost 1 base, with 13 bases spanning the gap. The CDR3 has 15 amino acids. For the CDR3, the DNA is TGTGCCAGCTCACGGCAGGTCGGGGGCCAAGAGACCCAGTACTTC. It specifies CASSRQVGGQETQYF.

V is TRBV18 and J is TRBJ2-5, with 13 nucleotides matching TRBD2. Trimming cost V 4 bases and J 1 base; bases outside gene matches: 3. This CDR3 is built from 16 residues. Germline CDR1 is KGHSH and CDR2 is LQKENI. CDR3 sequence reads: CASSHGTSGAQETQYF. Written as DNA, the CDR3 is TGTGCCAGCTCACATGGGACTAGCGGGGCCCAAGAGACCCAGTACTTC.

The gene calls are TRBV5-1 and TRBJ1-4; D is unresolved. The CDR3 length is 13 residues. V gave up 7 bases and J gave up 5 bases, with 12 bases separating them. Germline CDR1 and CDR2: SGHRS and YFSETQ. This chain's CDR3 is CASHPRYNEKLFF. As DNA, the CDR3 is TGCGCCAGCCACCCCAGGTACAATGAAAAACTGTTTTTT.

The J gene is TRBJ1-4, the V gene TRBV30; a weak D match, TRBD1 (6 bases). The CDR3 is 11 residues long. CDR1 is GTSNPN, CDR2 SVGIG, per germline (reference sequence). V was trimmed by 7 bases and J by 5 bases, leaving 8 bases between them. The CDR3 region is CASQGNEKLFF. As DNA, the CDR3 is TGTGCCTCACAGGGAAATGAAAAACTGTTTTTT.

The chain employs TRBV7-8 and TRBJ2-5, with D perhaps TRBD2 (7 bases). Germline V gene sequence: CDR1 SGHVS, CDR2 FQNEAQ. This CDR3 is built from 13 residues. V was clipped by 6 bases and J by 4 bases, with 12 bases between them. The chain's CDR3 is CASRKGGGETQYF. CDR3 in DNA: TGTGCCAGCAGGAAAGGGGGGGGAGAGACCCAGTACTTC.